The 9 T cell receptor beta chains below all came from one sample that was sequenced in a study of cytomegalovirus exposure and HLA in healthy donors. PCR was performed using 60 Vbeta and 13 Jbeta primers. Measured with immunoSEQ multiplex PCR; TCRdb has only the in-frame clones, and not every one. The table has roughly 100,000 clones, under 85% seen once. The sequencing sample was made of PBMCs. These receptor sequences come from a man aged 40-50 years in good health and CMV-seronegative.

This sequence joins TRBV27 and TRBJ1-5; weak D call: TRBD1 (6 bases). The CDR3 is made up of 16 amino acids. Germline CDR1 and CDR2: MNHEY and SMNVEV (reference sequence). Here the CDR3 DNA reads TGTTCCAAGGGGACATCGACCTTAGGAAGCAATCAGCCCCAGCATTTT. This translates into CSKGTSTLGSNQPQHF.

J is TRBJ1-1 and V is TRBV6-5; 7 bases are shared with TRBD1. This CDR3 has 13 amino acids. V was pared by 8 bases and J by 4 bases, with 7 bases of the junction left unmatched. From germline, CDR1 is MNHEY and CDR2 SVGAGI. The CDR3 sequence is CASRGTAGTEAFF. CDR3 in DNA: TGTGCCAGCCGCGGGACAGCCGGCACTGAAGCTTTCTTT.

This chain uses TRBV2 with TRBJ2-7; 7 bases map to TRBD2. Trimming took 7 bases from V and 4 from J; bases not matched to a gene: 16. Germline CDR1 SNHLY, CDR2 FYNNEI. CDR3 length: 16 amino acids. The CDR3 region is CASIWSWEGYSYEQYF. CDR3 coding DNA: TGTGCCAGCATTTGGTCCTGGGAGGGTTATTCGTACGAGCAGTACTTC. The full variable domain, its missing parts supplied by reference TRBV2 and TRBJ2-7, is EPEVTQTPSHQVTQMGQEVILRCVPISNHLYFYWYRQILGQKVEFLVSFYNNEISEKSEIFDDQFSVERPDGSNFTLKIRSTKLEDSAMYFCASIWSWEGYSYEQYFGPGTRLTVT.

V and J are TRBV5-8 and TRBJ1-1, with 12 bases aligning to TRBD1. Per the germline V gene, CDR1 is SGHTS and CDR2 is YDEGEE. V lost 5 bases and J lost 2; bases outside the gene matches: 7. The CDR3 is made up of 16 amino acids. The CDR3 nucleotides are TGTGCCAGCAGGCGGGGGACAGGGGGCGGAAACACTGAAGCTTTCTTT. It codes for CASRRGTGGGNTEAFF. The variable domain in full, with the rest retrieved from reference TRBV5-8 and TRBJ1-1, is EAGVTQSPTHLIKTRGQQATLRCSPISGHTSVYWYQQALGLGLQFLLWYDEGEERNRGNFPPRFSGRQFPNYSSELNVNALELEDSALYLCASRRGTGGGNTEAFFGQGTRLTVV.

This rearrangement joins TRBV28 to TRBJ1-5; D remains unclear. V was shortened by 2 bases and J by 0 bases, with 14 bases between the two germline ends. The CDR3 contains 17 residues. From germline, CDR1 is MDHEN and CDR2 SYDVKM. The CDR3 reads CASSLRGSRFSNQPQHF. DNA for the CDR3: TGTGCCAGCAGTTTAAGAGGAAGTCGGTTTAGCAATCAGCCCCAGCATTTT.

The V gene is TRBV7-2, the J gene TRBJ2-3; perhaps TRBD2 as D (6 bases). The CDR3 totals 17 residues. V lost 2 bases to trimming and J lost 2 bases, with 17 bases between them. Germline V gene sequence: CDR1 SGHTA, CDR2 FQGNSA. CDR3 in DNA: TGTGCCAGCAGCTTACTACAGGCGGGGTTCTACACAGATACGCAGTATTTT. It is translated as CASSLLQAGFYTDTQYF.

The chain employs TRBV19 and TRBJ2-6, with 11 positions matching TRBD1. Germline assignment: CDR1 LNHDA and CDR2 SQIVND (reference sequence). The CDR3 length is 17 residues. V shed 3 bases, J shed 2 bases, and the junction held 3 bases outside the gene matches. Written as DNA, the CDR3 is TGTGCCAGTAGTATCTCGGACAGGGGGCCTGGGGCCAACGTCCTGACTTTC. Amino acids: CASSISDRGPGANVLTF.

V and J are TRBV7-2 and TRBJ2-1, with 13 bases aligning to TRBD2. V dropped 1 base and J dropped 9; count of bases not matched to a gene: 6. Per germline, CDR1 SGHTA and CDR2 FQGNSA. The CDR3 extends over 16 amino acids. CDR3: CASSLGSGTSGAEQFF. The CDR3 region has the DNA TGTGCCAGCAGCTTAGGGTCAGGGACTAGCGGGGCTGAGCAGTTCTTC.

The J gene is TRBJ1-1, the V gene TRBV9; D is possibly TRBD1 (5 bases). Germline loops: CDR1 SGDLS, CDR2 YYNGEE. Deletions cut 5 bases from V and 4 bases from J, with 9 bases between. This CDR3 spans 12 amino acids. The DNA of the CDR3 is TGTGCCAGCAGGGGGCCCTTCACTGAAGCTTTCTTT. Its protein product is CASRGPFTEAFF.